This entry describes one TCR beta chain. As yet, its antigen is unknown. Each CDR3 protein is one row after TCRdb ran MiXCR on the 5' RACE reads. The data contain some 210,000 distinct CDR3 sequences, about a sixth of them singletons. The data were taken from a study of T-cell memory formation after mild COVID-19. This CDR3 is built from 14 residues. Trimming stripped 6 bases from V and 7 bases from J, with 16 bases between. Study conclusions and caveats: Certain responding clones were present in pre-infection memory, suggesting participation of cross-reactive memory. CD4+ clones that contracted lay mainly in CM and EM; CD8+ ones lay in EMRA. Clones shrinking between day 15 and 85 showed a balanced CD4/CD8 split, and those that grew later tilted toward CD4+.

The chain couples TRBV12-3 or TRBV12-4 to TRBJ1-5, with D unresolved. Sequenced material: PBMCs or a T cell subset sorted from them (not recorded which). The TCR sequence derives from an adult woman who had mild COVID-19 (a few samples of this study predate the infection). Cell type and time point are not known. In DNA form, the CDR3 reads TGTGCCAGCAGCCGGGCCCCCGCGGGGCAGCCCCAGCATTTT. Its protein product is CASSRAPAGQPQHF.